The sequence of this T cell receptor beta chain was determined in a study of blood T cell repertoires in COVID-19. Whole-study context: The origin of the acute and convalescent COVID-19 samples was the United States, Italy and Spain.

The table came from immunoSEQ multiplex PCR; TCRdb's copy has only in-frame clones and leaves some out. This table holds around 270,000 clones, 70% to 90% found once. Enrolled during active infection, Seattle patients were then followed longitudinally. With V trimmed by 10 bases and J by 5 bases, 8 bases remained unmatched. There are 12 residues in the CDR3. CDR1 is MNHEY, CDR2 SMNVEV, per germline (reference sequence). Source material: peripheral blood. This sequence was found in an older woman with COVID-19, enrolled during active disease. The rearrangement links TRBV27 to TRBJ2-7; 7 bases agree with TRBD1. CDR3: CATRDRHHEQYF. The CDR3 DNA follows: TGTGCCACCCGGGACAGACATCACGAGCAGTACTTC.